This T cell receptor beta chain was obtained from a study of shared clonotypes between healthy human individuals. General study findings and limits: Memory subsets generally showed smaller estimated richness than naive subsets did. Naive CD4 clonotypes were shared across a few donors at roughly 4.6%. The authors sampled blood alone, and tissue repertoires likely differ.

The deep-level immunoSEQ assay was used. Sequenced by immunoSEQ multiplex PCR; TCRdb stores in-frame clones only, minus some. Of some 980,000 clones listed, less than 85% are singletons. The junction had 6 bases not matched to a gene; V was cut back by 2 bases and J by 6 bases. This CDR3 is 15 amino acids long. Germline CDR1 and CDR2: WNHNN and SYGVQD (reference sequence). As to this clone: Its antigen is not identified.

The genes are TRBV10-1 and TRBJ2-7, with TRBD2 identical over 11 bases. The sequencing sample was made of memory CD4+ T cells sorted from blood. Subset here: CD45RA-negative fraction. This TCR was sampled from a young man in good health. The CDR3 sequence: CASSETSGRSPEQYF. In DNA, the CDR3 is TGCGCCAGCAGTGAGACTAGCGGGAGATCTCCCGAGCAGTACTTC.